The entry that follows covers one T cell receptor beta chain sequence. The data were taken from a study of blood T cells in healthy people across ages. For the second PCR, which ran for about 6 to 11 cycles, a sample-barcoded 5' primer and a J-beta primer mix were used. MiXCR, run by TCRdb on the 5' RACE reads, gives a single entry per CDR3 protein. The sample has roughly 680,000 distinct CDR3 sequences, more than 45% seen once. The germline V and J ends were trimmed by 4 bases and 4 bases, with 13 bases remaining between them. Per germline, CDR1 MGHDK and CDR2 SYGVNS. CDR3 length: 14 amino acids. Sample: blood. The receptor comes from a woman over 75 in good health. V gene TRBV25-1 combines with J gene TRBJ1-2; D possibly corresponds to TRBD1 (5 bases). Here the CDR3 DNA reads TGTGCCAGCAGTGCGGAGGGGCGTTCCTATGGCTACACCTTC. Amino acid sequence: CASSAEGRSYGYTF.